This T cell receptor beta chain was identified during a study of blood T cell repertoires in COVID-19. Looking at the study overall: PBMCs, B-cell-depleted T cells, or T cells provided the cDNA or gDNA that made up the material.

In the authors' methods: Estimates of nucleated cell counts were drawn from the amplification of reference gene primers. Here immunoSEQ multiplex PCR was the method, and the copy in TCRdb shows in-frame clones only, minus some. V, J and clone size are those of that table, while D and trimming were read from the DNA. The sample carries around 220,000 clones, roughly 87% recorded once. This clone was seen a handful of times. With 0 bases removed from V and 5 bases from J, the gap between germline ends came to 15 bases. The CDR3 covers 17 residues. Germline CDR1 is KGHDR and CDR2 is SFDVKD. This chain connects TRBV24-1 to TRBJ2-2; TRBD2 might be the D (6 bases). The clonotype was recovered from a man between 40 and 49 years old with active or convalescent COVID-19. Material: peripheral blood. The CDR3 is CATSDLKWAGRTGELFF. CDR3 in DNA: TGTGCCACCAGTGATTTGAAGTGGGCAGGGAGGACCGGGGAGCTGTTTTTT.